These 8 T cell receptor beta chains were sequenced from one sample in a study of T-cell reconstitution after alpha-beta-depleted transplantation in children. Unique molecular identifiers featured in how the TCRbeta library was prepared. TCRdb used MiXCR to reprocess the PCR reads, holding one entry per CDR3 protein. The table includes about 480,000 distinct CDR3 sequences, under 15% detected once. This specimen was PBMCs from the stem cell graft donor, taken from the stem cell graft. Receptors originate from a human donor who donated a stem cell graft to a child with combined immunodeficiency.

This clonotype was detected only a few times. The CDR3, as DNA: TGTGCCATCGGCAGGACGTATAGCAATCAGCCCCAGCATTTT. Its translation is CAIGRTYSNQPQHF. The chain joins TRBV27 to TRBJ1-5; no clear D. V lost 10 bases, J lost 0 bases, and 13 bases lay in between. Germline assignment: CDR1 MNHEY and CDR2 SMNVEV (reference sequence). CDR3 size: 14 residues.

The rearrangement joins TRBV5-6 to TRBJ2-7; D is possibly TRBD1 or TRBD2 (5 bases each). The germline CDR1 and CDR2 sequences are SGHDT and YYEEEE. Trimming took 0 bases from V and 6 from J, leaving 16 bases between them. CDR3 length equals 15 residues. The CDR3 is CASSLGWQGVGEQYF. CDR3 bases: TGTGCCAGCAGCTTGGGTTGGCAGGGAGTGGGCGAGCAGTACTTC.

This clonotype was observed many times. V and J are TRBV3-1 and TRBJ2-3, with D unclear. Germline V gene lookup returns CDR1 LGHDT and CDR2 YNNKEL (reference sequence). The V gene lost 4 bases and the J gene lost 4 bases, with 12 bases spanning the gap. CDR3 length equals 14 residues. CDR3 amino acids: CASSLASKSDTQYF. The CDR3 bases are TGTGCCAGCAGCCTCGCGTCAAAATCAGATACGCAGTATTTT.

The table lists this clonotype with a few counts. The chain carries TRBV29-1 and TRBJ2-7; TRBD1 matches at 8 bases. There are 12 residues in the CDR3. V lost 5 bases to trimming and J lost 2 bases; unmatched junction nucleotides: 2. Germline loops: CDR1 SQVTM, CDR2 ANQGSEA. In nucleotides, the CDR3 is TGCAGCGTTAGGGACAGGACCTACGAGCAGTACTTC. This codes for CSVRDRTYEQYF.

This clonotype has only a few counts. V gene TRBV20-1 combines with J gene TRBJ2-5; D not certain. The V end was cut by 0 bases, the J end by 5 bases, with 13 bases between. The germline CDR1 and CDR2 sequences are DFQATT and SNEGSKA (reference sequence). The CDR3 sequence is 14 residues long. The CDR3 here is CSAREGGGRETQYF. DNA of the CDR3: TGCAGTGCTAGAGAGGGCGGCGGCCGCGAGACCCAGTACTTC.

This clonotype was picked up a small number of times. The chain has TRBV9 and TRBJ1-5; 8 bases match TRBD1. The CDR3 has 14 residues. V shed 4 bases, J shed 7 bases, and the junction held 7 bases outside the gene matches. Germline assignment: CDR1 SGDLS and CDR2 YYNGEE. For the CDR3, the DNA is TGTGCCAGCAGCCATGGACAGGGACGGCAGCCCCAGCATTTT. The encoded protein is CASSHGQGRQPQHF. Looking up the rest from reference TRBV9 and TRBJ1-5 gives the full variable domain: DSGVTQTPKHLITATGQRVTLRCSPRSGDLSVYWYQQSLDQGLQFLIQYYNGEERAKGNILERFSAQQFPDLHSELNLSSLELGDSALYFCASSHGQGRQPQHFGDGTRLSIL.

This clonotype has only a few counts. CDR3 in amino acids: CASSLPTGGNEKLFF. CDR3 DNA: TGTGCCAGCAGCTTACCGACAGGGGGGAATGAAAAACTGTTTTTT. This chain joins TRBV7-2 and TRBJ1-4; 9 positions match TRBD1. This CDR3 spans 15 amino acids. The germline V gene encodes CDR1 SGHTA and CDR2 FQGNSA. V was pared by 2 bases and J by 5 bases, with 3 bases of the junction left unmatched.

This clonotype has more than one count but fewer than ten. The rearrangement links TRBV6-1 to TRBJ2-3, with 7 bases matching TRBD2. Germline V gives CDR1 MNHNS, CDR2 SASEGT. This CDR3 is 13 amino acids long. The junction had 9 bases not matched to a gene; V was cut back by 11 bases and J by 4 bases. CDR3 nucleotide sequence: TGTGCCGTCCACAGCGGGACCTCAGATACGCAGTATTTT. This sequence encodes CAVHSGTSDTQYF.